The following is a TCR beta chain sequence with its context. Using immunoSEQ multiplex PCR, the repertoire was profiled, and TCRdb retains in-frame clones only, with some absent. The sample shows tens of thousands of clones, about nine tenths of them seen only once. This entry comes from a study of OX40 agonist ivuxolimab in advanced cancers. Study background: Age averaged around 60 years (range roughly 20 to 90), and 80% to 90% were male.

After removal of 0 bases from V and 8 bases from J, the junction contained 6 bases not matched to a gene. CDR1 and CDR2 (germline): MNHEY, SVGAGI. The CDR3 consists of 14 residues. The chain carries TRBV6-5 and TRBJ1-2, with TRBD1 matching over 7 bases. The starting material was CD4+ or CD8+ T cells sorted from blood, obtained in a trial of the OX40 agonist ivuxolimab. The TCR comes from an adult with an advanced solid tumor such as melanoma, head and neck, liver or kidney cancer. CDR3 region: CASSYSRQGGGYTF. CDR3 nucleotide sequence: TGTGCCAGCAGTTACTCTAGACAGGGCGGAGGCTACACCTTC.